This T cell receptor beta chain emerged from a study of PD-L1 blockade in urothelial cancer. The trim removed 6 bases at V and 0 bases at J, leaving 22 bases unmatched. CDR3 length: 21 amino acids. Germline V gene lookup returns CDR1 MDHEN and CDR2 SYDVKM. Some clones are missing from TCRdb's copy, which holds only in-frame ones; the method was immunoSEQ multiplex PCR. The sample records about 30,000 clones, over 80% being singletons. This material consisted of PBMCs, taken around atezolizumab (anti-PD-L1) treatment. This TCR was recovered from a man in his forties or fifties with urothelial cancer. V is TRBV28 and J is TRBJ1-5, with TRBD1 matching 8 bases. CDR3 DNA sequence: TGTGCCAGCAGATTCGCAGGGGGCGGGTATTCAAGAATCTATAGCAATCAGCCCCAGCATTTT. Translating it yields CASRFAGGGYSRIYSNQPQHF.